The rows below give T cell receptor beta chains drawn from one sample of a study of HIV-infected patients and healthy controls. Via MiXCR, TCRdb re-called the 5' RACE reads, giving one row per CDR3 protein. Of about 67,000 distinct CDR3 sequences listed, approximately 15% were seen once; the top ten hold approximately 5%. Sequencing was carried out using CD4+ T cells from blood. Receptors originate from a human donor in good health. The CDR3 runs from the conserved cysteine through the conserved F or W. The order of the fields is D gene, clone size, V gene, J gene, CDR3 DNA, CDR3 protein. A D gene is named only where the DNA matches it firmly. Clone size appears in some rows only: once, few, many, or a class for an expanded clone.

.,few,TRBV7-6,TRBJ2-1,TGTGCCAGCAGCCTCGGCTGGGGGGGGCTCTCCTACAATGAGCAGTTCTTC,CASSLGWGGLSYNEQFF
TRBD2,.,TRBV6-2/TRBV6-3,TRBJ2-3,TGTGCCAGCACTCAAGCGGGGGCCGGGGCAGATACGCAGTATTTT,CASTQAGAGADTQYF
.,.,TRBV2,TRBJ2-1,TGTGCCAGCAGTAGCCAAAGTAATGAGCAGTTCTTC,CASSSQSNEQFF
.,few,TRBV20-1,TRBJ2-5,TGCAGTGCTAGAGTTGGGGACCACACGGCCCAGTACTTC,CSARVGDHTAQYF
.,.,TRBV19,TRBJ2-5,TGTGCCAGTAGTAAATACGGGGGCCAGGGCCCAGAGACCCAGTACTTC,CASSKYGGQGPETQYF
TRBD2,.,TRBV7-9,TRBJ2-2,TGTGCCAGCAGCCGATCTGGGACTAGCGGGAGTCGGGCCACCGGGGAGCTGTTTTTT,CASSRSGTSGSRATGELFF
.,few,TRBV9,TRBJ1-6,TGTGCCAGCAGCGTAGATCCGGGGAATTCACCCCTCCACTTT,CASSVDPGNSPLHF
TRBD2,.,TRBV6-2/TRBV6-3,TRBJ2-3,TGTGCCAGCAGTTACGAGCGGGGGCCATCCACAGATACGCAGTATTTT,CASSYERGPSTDTQYF
TRBD1,many,TRBV29-1,TRBJ1-1,TGCAGCGTTGTCAGGGGGTCCACTGAAGCTTTCTTT,CSVVRGSTEAFF
.,few,TRBV5-5,TRBJ1-1,TGTGCCAGCAGCTTGATCCCAGCGAACACTGAAGCTTTCTTT,CASSLIPANTEAFF
.,.,TRBV28,TRBJ1-1,TGTGCCAGCAGTTTTTGGCAGGTCACTGAAGCTTTCTTT,CASSFWQVTEAFF
.,many,TRBV4-2,TRBJ2-1,TGTGCCAGCAGCCAAGATATTCAGGGTAATGAGCAGTTCTTC,CASSQDIQGNEQFF
.,.,TRBV29-1,TRBJ2-2,TGCAGCGTTGAAGCCTTGACGCGGGAGCTGTTTTTT,CSVEALTRELFF
.,few,TRBV3-1,TRBJ2-3,TGTGCCAGCAGCCGGGGGGCGCAAACAGATACGCAGTATTTT,CASSRGAQTDTQYF
.,.,TRBV24-1,TRBJ2-3,TGTGCCACCAGTGATCCCGCACGGGGGGCGCGAGATACGCAGTATTTT,CATSDPARGARDTQYF
.,.,TRBV12-3/TRBV12-4,TRBJ1-2,TGTGCCAGCAGTTTAGGCCGGACAGTTGGCTACACCTTC,CASSLGRTVGYTF
.,.,TRBV5-4,TRBJ2-6,TGTGCCAGCACCAGGGGACCCCCACTTATCTCTGGGGCCAACGTCCTGACTTTC,CASTRGPPLISGANVLTF
TRBD2,.,TRBV20-1,TRBJ2-7,TGCAGTGCTAGAGAAAATGAGGCGGGAGGGAATCGGGCCGAGCAGTACTTC,CSARENEAGGNRAEQYF
.,few,TRBV3-1,TRBJ1-6,TGTGCCAGCAGCCCCCGGACGGGACCTTTCTCCTATAATTCACCCCTCCACTTT,CASSPRTGPFSYNSPLHF
.,few,TRBV2,TRBJ2-7,TGTGCCAGCAGTGAACTACAGAGCTCCTACGAGCAGTACTTC,CASSELQSSYEQYF
TRBD2,.,TRBV9,TRBJ2-3,TGTGCCAGCAGCGTAGGAACTAGCGTCGAAGATACGCAGTATTTT,CASSVGTSVEDTQYF
.,.,TRBV7-8,TRBJ2-7,TGTGCCAGCAGCTTGGTCACAACCTACGAGCAGTACTTC,CASSLVTTYEQYF
.,.,TRBV29-1,TRBJ1-5,TGCAGCCCCAGGCTCCGGGGGCGAACTGATAGCAATCAGCCCCAGCATTTT,CSPRLRGRTDSNQPQHF
.,.,TRBV19,TRBJ2-7,TGTGCCAGTAGAAAACCCGGAGGGACATTCTACGAGCAGTACTTC,CASRKPGGTFYEQYF
.,.,TRBV6-2/TRBV6-3,TRBJ1-2,TGTGCCAGCAGTTACGAGTTTCCTAACTATGGCTACACCTTC,CASSYEFPNYGYTF
TRBD1,few,TRBV5-1,TRBJ1-2,TGCGCCAGCAGTTTGATGTTGGACAGGGAAAACTATGGCTACACCTTC,CASSLMLDRENYGYTF
.,many,TRBV12-3/TRBV12-4,TRBJ1-2,TGTGCCAGCACCCCTCAGTCGGGCTATGGCTACACCTTC,CASTPQSGYGYTF
.,.,TRBV18,TRBJ2-1,TGTGCCAGCTCACCACCGTGGGATGAGCAGTTCTTC,CASSPPWDEQFF
.,once,TRBV18,TRBJ2-2,TGTGCCAGCTCACCAGCACTTAACACCGGGGAGCTGTTTTTT,CASSPALNTGELFF
TRBD1,few,TRBV9,TRBJ1-1,TGTGCCAGCAGCGCAAGGGACAGATTGAACACTGAAGCTTTCTTT,CASSARDRLNTEAFF
TRBD2,once,TRBV30,TRBJ2-5,TGTGCCTGGAGAAGCTCGGGAGGGGAGAAAGAGACCCAGTACTTC,CAWRSSGGEKETQYF
.,many,TRBV28,TRBJ1-2,TGTGCCAGCAGTTTATCGGGGGCAGGAGTCGACTATGGCTACACCTTC,CASSLSGAGVDYGYTF
TRBD2,.,TRBV5-1,TRBJ2-3,TGCGCCAGCAGCCTACTGAGGACTAGCGGTGATACGCAGTATTTT,CASSLLRTSGDTQYF
TRBD2,few,TRBV20-1,TRBJ2-1,TGCAGTGCTAGAGGGCAGCGGGAGGGCCGCTACAATGAGCAGTTCTTC,CSARGQREGRYNEQFF
.,.,TRBV20-1,TRBJ2-2,TGCAGTGCTAGATCCCCCGGGTCTCACACCGGGGAGCTGTTTTTT,CSARSPGSHTGELFF
.,.,TRBV12-3/TRBV12-4,TRBJ2-7,TGTGCCAGCAGTTTCCTGGACAACCACGAGCAGTACTTC,CASSFLDNHEQYF
.,many,TRBV24-1,TRBJ2-3,TGTGCCACCAGACCCAGGGGAAGTGCAGATACGCAGTATTTT,CATRPRGSADTQYF
.,few,TRBV19,TRBJ1-1,TGTGCCAGTAGGTTAGGAAGAATGAACACTGAAGCTTTCTTT,CASRLGRMNTEAFF
.,many,TRBV15,TRBJ1-4,TGTGCCACCAGCAGAGATTATTGGGGATGGGAAAAACTGTTTTTT,CATSRDYWGWEKLFF
.,many,TRBV4-3,TRBJ1-1,TGCGCCAGCAGGAGGACAACAAACACTGAAGCTTTCTTT,CASRRTTNTEAFF
.,many,TRBV9,TRBJ2-2,TGTGCCAGCAGCTTTCGGGACGCCGGGGAGCTGTTTTTT,CASSFRDAGELFF
.,few,TRBV9,TRBJ2-2,TGTGCCTCATCCCAGAGAAATGGCGGGGAGCTGTTTTTT,CASSQRNGGELFF
.,medium-sized,TRBV7-8,TRBJ1-6,TGTGCCAGCAGCTCAACTGAGGGGCGTTCACCCCTCCACTTT,CASSSTEGRSPLHF
TRBD1,many,TRBV7-2,TRBJ2-3,TGTGCCAGCAGCCCTGACAGGGGAGGAGATACGCAGTATTTT,CASSPDRGGDTQYF
.,many,TRBV29-1,TRBJ1-2,TGCAGCGTTGAATCCGCTAACTATGGCTACACCTTC,CSVESANYGYTF
.,few,TRBV6-2/TRBV6-3,TRBJ2-1,TGTGCCAGCACCAGTACGGGGAGCTCCTACAATGAGCAGTTCTTC,CASTSTGSSYNEQFF
.,many,TRBV6-2/TRBV6-3,TRBJ1-6,TGTGCCAGCAGTTACGGCCAGACAAATTCACCCCTCCACTTT,CASSYGQTNSPLHF
TRBD2,.,TRBV29-1,TRBJ2-2,TGCAGCGGGTCCCGGACGGGGGGAAACACCGGGGAGCTGTTTTTT,CSGSRTGGNTGELFF
.,few,TRBV2,TRBJ2-5,TGTGCCAGCAGGGGGGAGGCCCAAGAGACCCAGTACTTC,CASRGEAQETQYF
.,few,TRBV6-1,TRBJ1-2,TGTGCCAGCAGTGGAAGGCAGCTCTTCTATGGCTACACCTTC,CASSGRQLFYGYTF
TRBD2,.,TRBV20-1,TRBJ2-1,TGCAGTGCTATAATCACGTTAGCGGGGGGGTTGGATGAGCAGTTCTTC,CSAIITLAGGLDEQFF
TRBD1,few,TRBV28,TRBJ1-1,TGTGCCAGCAGTTTCTCTACAGGGGTGGGAGGCACTGAAGCTTTCTTT,CASSFSTGVGGTEAFF
.,.,TRBV7-2,TRBJ1-1,TGTGCCAGCAGCTGGGGGGGGCTGAACACTGAAGCTTTCTTT,CASSWGGLNTEAFF
TRBD2,many,TRBV20-1,TRBJ2-1,TGCAGTGCTGCGCCGGGACTAGCGGGGAGCAAGGGCAGGAAGCAGTTCTTC,CSAAPGLAGSKGRKQFF
.,few,TRBV5-1,TRBJ1-6,TGCGCCAGCAGCTTGGACCCGGAGGATTCACCCCTCCACTTT,CASSLDPEDSPLHF
.,.,TRBV6-5,TRBJ2-7,TGTGCCAGCAGTTATCGGGGCCACTCCTACGAGCAGTACTTC,CASSYRGHSYEQYF
.,medium-sized,TRBV7-2,TRBJ2-2,TGTGCCAGCAGCTTAGGCACTATGAACACCGGGGAGCTGTTTTTT,CASSLGTMNTGELFF
.,.,TRBV15,TRBJ2-3,TGTGCCACCAGCGGGACTAGCACAGATACGCAGTATTTT,CATSGTSTDTQYF
.,.,TRBV19,TRBJ2-6,TGTGCCAGTAGTACGGGGGCTCTGGCCAACGTCCTGACTTTC,CASSTGALANVLTF